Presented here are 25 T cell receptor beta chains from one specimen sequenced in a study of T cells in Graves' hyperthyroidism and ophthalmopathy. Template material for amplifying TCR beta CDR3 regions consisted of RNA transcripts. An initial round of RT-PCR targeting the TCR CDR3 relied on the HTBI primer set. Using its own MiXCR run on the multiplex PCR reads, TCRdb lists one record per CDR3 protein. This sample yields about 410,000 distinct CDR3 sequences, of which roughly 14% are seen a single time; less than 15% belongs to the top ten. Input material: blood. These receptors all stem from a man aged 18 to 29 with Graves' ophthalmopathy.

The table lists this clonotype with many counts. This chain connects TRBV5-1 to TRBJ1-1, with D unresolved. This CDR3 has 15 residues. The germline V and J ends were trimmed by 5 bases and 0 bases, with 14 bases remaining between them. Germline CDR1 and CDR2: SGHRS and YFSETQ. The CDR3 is CASSPYAALNTEAFF. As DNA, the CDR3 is TGCGCCAGCAGTCCATACGCGGCCCTGAACACTGAAGCTTTCTTT.

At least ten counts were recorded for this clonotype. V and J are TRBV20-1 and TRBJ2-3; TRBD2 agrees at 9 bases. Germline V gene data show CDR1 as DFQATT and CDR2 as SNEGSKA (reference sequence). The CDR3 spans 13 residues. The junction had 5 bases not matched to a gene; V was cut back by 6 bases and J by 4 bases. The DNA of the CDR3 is TGCAGTGCATGGCGGGGGGGCGCAGATACGCAGTATTTT. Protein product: CSAWRGGADTQYF.

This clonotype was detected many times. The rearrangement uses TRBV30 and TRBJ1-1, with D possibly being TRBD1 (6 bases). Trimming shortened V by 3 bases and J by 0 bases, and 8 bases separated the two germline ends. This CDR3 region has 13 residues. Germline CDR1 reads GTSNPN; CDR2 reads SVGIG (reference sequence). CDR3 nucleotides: TGTGCCTGGAGCAGGGGCCTGAACACTGAAGCTTTCTTT. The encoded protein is CAWSRGLNTEAFF.

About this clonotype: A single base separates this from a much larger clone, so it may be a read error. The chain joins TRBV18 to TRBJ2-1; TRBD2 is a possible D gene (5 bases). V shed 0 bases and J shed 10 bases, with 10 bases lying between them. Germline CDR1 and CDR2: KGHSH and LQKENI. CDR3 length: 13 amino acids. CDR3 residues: CASSPPCGGEQFF. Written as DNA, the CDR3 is TGTGCCAGCTCACCACCCTGCGGAGGAGAGCAGTTCTTC.

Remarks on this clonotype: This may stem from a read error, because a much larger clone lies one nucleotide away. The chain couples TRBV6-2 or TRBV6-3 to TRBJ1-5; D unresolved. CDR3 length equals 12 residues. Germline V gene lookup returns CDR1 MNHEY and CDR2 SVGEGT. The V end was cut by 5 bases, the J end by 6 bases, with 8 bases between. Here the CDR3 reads CASSEWGQPQHF. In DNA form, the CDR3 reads TGTGCCAGCAGTGAATGGGGTCAGCCCCAGCATTTT.

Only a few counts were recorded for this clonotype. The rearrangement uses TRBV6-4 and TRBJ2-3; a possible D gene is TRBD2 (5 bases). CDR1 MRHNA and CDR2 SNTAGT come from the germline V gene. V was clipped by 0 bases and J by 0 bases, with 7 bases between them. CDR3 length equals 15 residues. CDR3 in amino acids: CASSDSSASTDTQYF. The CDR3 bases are TGTGCCAGCAGTGACTCTAGCGCTAGCACAGATACGCAGTATTTT.

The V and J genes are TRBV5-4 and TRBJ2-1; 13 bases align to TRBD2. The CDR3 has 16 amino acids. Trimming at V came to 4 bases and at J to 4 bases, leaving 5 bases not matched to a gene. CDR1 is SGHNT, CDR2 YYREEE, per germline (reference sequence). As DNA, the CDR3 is TGTGCCAGCAGCGTCTCACTAGCGGGGGGGTACAATGAGCAGTTCTTC. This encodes CASSVSLAGGYNEQFF. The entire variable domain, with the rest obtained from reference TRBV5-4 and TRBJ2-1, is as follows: ETGVTQSPTHLIKTRGQQVTLRCSSQSGHNTVSWYQQALGQGPQFIFQYYREEENGRGNFPPRFSGLQFPNYSSELNVNALELDDSALYLCASSVSLAGGYNEQFFGPGTRLTVL.

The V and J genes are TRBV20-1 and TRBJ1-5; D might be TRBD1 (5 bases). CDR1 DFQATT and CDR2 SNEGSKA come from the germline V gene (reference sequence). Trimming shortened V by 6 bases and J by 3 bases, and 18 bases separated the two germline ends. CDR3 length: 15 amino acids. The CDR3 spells CSAARDEHLNQPQHF. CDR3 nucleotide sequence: TGCAGTGCCGCCCGGGACGAACACCTCAATCAGCCCCAGCATTTT.

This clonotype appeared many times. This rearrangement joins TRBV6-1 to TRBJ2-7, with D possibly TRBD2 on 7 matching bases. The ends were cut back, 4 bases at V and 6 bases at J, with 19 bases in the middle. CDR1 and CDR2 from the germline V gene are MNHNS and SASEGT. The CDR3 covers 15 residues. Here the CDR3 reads CASSAGGRGAREQYF. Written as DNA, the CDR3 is TGTGCCAGCAGTGCCGGGGGCCGGGGGGCGCGCGAGCAGTACTTC.

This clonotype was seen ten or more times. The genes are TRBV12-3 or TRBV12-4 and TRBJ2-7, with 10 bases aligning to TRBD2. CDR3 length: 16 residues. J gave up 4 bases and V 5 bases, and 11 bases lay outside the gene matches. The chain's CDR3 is CASSPTLAGVGYEQYF. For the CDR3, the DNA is TGTGCCAGCAGTCCGACGCTAGCGGGAGTGGGATACGAGCAGTACTTC.

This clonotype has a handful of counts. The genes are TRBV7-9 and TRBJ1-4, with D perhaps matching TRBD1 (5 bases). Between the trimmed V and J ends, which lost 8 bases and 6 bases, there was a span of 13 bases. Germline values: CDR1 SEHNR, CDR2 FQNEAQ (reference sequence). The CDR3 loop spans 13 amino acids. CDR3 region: CASSRPGDEKLFF. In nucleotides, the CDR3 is TGTGCCAGCTCCCGGCCGGGGGATGAAAAACTGTTTTTT.

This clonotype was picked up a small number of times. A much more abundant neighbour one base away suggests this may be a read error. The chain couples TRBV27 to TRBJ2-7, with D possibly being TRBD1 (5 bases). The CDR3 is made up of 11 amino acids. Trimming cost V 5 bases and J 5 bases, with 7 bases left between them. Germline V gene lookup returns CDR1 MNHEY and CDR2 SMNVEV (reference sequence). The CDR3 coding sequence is TGTGCCAGCAGTGACAGCCACGAGCAGTACTTC. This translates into CASSDSHEQYF.

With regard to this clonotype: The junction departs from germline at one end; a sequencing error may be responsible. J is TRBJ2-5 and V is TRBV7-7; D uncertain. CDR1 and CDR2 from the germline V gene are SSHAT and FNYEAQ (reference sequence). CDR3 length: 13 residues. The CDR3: CASSSRHQETQYF. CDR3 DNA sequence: TGTGCTAGCAGCTCACGCCATCAAGAGACCCAGTACTTC.

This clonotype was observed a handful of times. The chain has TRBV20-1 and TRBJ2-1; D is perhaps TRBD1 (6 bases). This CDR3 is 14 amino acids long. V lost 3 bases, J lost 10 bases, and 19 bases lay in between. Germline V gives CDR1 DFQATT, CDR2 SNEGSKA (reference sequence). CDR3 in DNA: TGCAGTGCTAGTTCTTACAGGGAAATAGACGAGCAGTTCTTC. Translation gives CSASSYREIDEQFF.

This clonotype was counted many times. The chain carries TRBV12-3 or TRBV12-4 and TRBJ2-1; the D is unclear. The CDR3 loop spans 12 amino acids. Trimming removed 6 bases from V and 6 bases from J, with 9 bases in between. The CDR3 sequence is CASSLAGNEQFF. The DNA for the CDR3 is TGTGCCAGCAGCTTGGCAGGCAATGAGCAGTTCTTC.

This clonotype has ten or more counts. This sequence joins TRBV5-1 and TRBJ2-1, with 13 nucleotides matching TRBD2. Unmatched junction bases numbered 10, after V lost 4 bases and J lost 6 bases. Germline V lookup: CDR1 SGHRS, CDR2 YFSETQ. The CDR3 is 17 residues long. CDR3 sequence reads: CASSPGAGTSGTNEQFF. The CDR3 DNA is TGCGCCAGCAGCCCGGGAGCCGGGACTAGCGGGACCAATGAGCAGTTCTTC.

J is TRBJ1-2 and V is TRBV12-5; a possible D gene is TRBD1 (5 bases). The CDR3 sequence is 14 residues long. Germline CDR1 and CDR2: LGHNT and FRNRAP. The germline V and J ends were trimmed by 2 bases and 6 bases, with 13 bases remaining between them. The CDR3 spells CASGLRRGRDGYTF. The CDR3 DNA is TGTGCTAGTGGTTTGAGAAGGGGCCGGGATGGCTACACCTTC.

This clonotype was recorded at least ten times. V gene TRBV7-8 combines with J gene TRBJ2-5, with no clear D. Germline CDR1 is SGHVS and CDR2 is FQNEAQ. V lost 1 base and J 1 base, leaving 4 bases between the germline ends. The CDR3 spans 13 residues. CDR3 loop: CASSLDGQETQYF. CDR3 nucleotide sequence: TGTGCCAGCAGCTTAGACGGCCAAGAGACCCAGTACTTC.

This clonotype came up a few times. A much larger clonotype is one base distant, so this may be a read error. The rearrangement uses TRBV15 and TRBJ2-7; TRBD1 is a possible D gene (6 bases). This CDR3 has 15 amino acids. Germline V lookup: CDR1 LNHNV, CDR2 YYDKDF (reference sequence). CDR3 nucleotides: TGTGCCACCAGCGGAGATACCGGGACAACCTACGAGCAGTACTTC. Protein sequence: CATSGDTGTTYEQYF.

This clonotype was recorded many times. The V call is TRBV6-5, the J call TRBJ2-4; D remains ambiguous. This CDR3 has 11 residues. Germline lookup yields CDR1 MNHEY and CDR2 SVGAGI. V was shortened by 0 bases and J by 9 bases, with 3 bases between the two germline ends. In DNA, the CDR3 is TGTGCCAGCAGTTACTCGGGCATTCAGTACTTC. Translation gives CASSYSGIQYF.

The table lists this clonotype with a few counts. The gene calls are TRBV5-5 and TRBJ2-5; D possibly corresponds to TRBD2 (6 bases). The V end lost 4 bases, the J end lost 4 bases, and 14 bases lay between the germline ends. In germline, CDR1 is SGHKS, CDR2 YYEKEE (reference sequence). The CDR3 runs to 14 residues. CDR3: CASSPGDGPETQYF. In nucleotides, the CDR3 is TGTGCCAGCAGCCCGGGGGACGGGCCAGAGACCCAGTACTTC.

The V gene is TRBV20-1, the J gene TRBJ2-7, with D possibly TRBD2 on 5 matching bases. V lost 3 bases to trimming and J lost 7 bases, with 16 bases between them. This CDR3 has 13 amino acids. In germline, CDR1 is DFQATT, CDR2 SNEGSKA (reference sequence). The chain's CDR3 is CSARRGQQREQYF. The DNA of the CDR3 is TGCAGTGCTAGGCGAGGGCAGCAAAGGGAGCAGTACTTC.

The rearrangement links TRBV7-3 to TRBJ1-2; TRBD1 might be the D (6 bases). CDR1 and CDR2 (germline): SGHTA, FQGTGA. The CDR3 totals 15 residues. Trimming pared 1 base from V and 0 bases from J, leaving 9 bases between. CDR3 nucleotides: TGTGCCAGCAGCTTAAGCGGACAGACTAACTATGGCTACACCTTC. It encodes CASSLSGQTNYGYTF.

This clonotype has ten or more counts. The CDR3 DNA follows: TGCGCCAGCAGCCTGGCGGGGACAGGGATCGATACGCAGTATTTT. Translated: CASSLAGTGIDTQYF. The chain recombines TRBV5-1 with TRBJ2-3; 9 bases match TRBD1. This CDR3 is 15 amino acids long. V shed 4 bases, J shed 6 bases, and the junction held 9 bases outside the gene matches. Germline lookup yields CDR1 SGHRS and CDR2 YFSETQ.

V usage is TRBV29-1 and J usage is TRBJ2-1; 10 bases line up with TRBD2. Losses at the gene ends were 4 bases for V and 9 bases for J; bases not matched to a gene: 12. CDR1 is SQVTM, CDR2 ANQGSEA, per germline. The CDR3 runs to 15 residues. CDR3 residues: CSVARTSGGTSEQFF. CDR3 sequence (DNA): TGCAGCGTTGCGAGGACTAGCGGCGGCACCAGTGAGCAGTTCTTC.